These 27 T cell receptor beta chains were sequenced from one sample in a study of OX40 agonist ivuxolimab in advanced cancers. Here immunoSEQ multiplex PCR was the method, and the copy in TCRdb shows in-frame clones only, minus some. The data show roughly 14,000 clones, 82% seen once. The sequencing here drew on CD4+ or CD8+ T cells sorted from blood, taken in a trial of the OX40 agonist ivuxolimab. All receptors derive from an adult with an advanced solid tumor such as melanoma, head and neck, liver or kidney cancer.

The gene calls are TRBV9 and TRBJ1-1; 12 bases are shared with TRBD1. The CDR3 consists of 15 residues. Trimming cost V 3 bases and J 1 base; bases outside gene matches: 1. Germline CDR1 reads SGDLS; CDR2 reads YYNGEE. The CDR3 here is CASSEGQGANTEAFF. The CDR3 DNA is TGTGCCAGCAGCGAGGGACAGGGGGCGAACACTGAAGCTTTCTTT.

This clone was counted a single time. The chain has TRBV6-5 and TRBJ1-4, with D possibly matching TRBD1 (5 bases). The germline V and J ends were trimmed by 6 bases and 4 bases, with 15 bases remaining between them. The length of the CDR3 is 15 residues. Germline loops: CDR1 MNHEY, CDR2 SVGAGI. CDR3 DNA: TGTGCCAGCAGCCCCGGGACGAATGGTAATGAAAAACTGTTTTTT. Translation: CASSPGTNGNEKLFF.

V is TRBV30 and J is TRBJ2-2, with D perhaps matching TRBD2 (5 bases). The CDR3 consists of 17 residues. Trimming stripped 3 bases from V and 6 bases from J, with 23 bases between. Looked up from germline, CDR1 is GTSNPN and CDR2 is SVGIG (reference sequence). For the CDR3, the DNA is TGTGCCTGGAGGGAACTCGAGCGGACCCGCTTCGCCGGGGAGCTGTTTTTT. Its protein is CAWRELERTRFAGELFF. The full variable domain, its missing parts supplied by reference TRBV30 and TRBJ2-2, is SQTIHQWPATLVQPVGSPLSLECTVEGTSNPNLYWYRQAAGRGLQLLFYSVGIGQISSEVPQNLSASRPQDRQFILSSKKLLLSDSGFYLCAWRELERTRFAGELFFGEGSRLTVL.

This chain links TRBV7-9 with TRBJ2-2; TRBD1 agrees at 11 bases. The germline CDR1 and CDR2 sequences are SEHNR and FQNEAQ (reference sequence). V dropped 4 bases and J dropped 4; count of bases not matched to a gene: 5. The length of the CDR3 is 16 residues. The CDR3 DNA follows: TGTGCCAGCAGCTCCCCCGGGACAGGGGGCACCGGGGAGCTGTTTTTT. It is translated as CASSSPGTGGTGELFF.

CDR3 bases: TGTGCCAGCAGTTACTCCCATCGGCTCGAAGGCTACACCTTC. Translating it yields CASSYSHRLEGYTF. The chain combines TRBV6-5 with TRBJ1-2; no definite D call. The CDR3 consists of 14 residues. CDR1 MNHEY and CDR2 SVGAGI come from the germline V gene. V was pared by 0 bases and J by 8 bases, with 13 bases between.

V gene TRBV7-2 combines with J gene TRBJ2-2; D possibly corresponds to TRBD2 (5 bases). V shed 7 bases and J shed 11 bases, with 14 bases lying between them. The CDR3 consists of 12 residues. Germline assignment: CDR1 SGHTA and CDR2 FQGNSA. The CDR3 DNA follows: TGTGCCAGCACCCCAGAGGGCAGCGAGCTGTTTTTT. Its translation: CASTPEGSELFF. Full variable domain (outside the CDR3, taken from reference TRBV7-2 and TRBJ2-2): GAGVSQSPSNKVTEKGKDVELRCDPISGHTALYWYRQSLGQGLEFLIYFQGNSAPDKSGLPSDRFSAERTGGSVSTLTIQRTQQEDSAVYLCASTPEGSELFFGEGSRLTVL.

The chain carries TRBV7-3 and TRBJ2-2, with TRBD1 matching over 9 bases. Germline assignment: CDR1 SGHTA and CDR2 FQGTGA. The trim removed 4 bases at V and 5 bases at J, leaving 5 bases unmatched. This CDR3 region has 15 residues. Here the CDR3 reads CASSSGTGRTGELFF. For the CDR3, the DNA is TGTGCCAGCAGCTCCGGGACAGGGCGGACCGGGGAGCTGTTTTTT.

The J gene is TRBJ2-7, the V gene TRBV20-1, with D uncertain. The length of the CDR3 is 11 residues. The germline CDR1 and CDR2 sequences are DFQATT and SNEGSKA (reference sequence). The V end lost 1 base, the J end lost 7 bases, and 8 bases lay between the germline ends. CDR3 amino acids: CSARGPSEQYF. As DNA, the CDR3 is TGCAGTGCTAGAGGACCCTCTGAGCAGTACTTC.

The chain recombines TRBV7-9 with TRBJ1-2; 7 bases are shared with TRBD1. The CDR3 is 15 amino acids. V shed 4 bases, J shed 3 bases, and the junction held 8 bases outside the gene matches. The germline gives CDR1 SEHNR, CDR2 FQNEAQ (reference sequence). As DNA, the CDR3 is TGTGCCAGCAGCTCCAGGAGGGGGCGCGACTATGGCTACACCTTC. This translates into CASSSRRGRDYGYTF. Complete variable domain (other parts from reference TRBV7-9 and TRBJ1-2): DTGVSQNPRHKITKRGQNVTFRCDPISEHNRLYWYRQTLGQGPEFLTYFQNEAQLEKSRLLSDRFSAERPKGSFSTLEIQRTEQGDSAMYLCASSSRRGRDYGYTFGSGTRLTVV.

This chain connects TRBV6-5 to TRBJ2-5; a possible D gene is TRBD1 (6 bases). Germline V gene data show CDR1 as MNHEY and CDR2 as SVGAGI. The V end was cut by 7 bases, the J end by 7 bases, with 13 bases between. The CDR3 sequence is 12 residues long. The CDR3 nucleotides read TGTGCCAGCACTTCACTCAGGGGGACCCAGTACTTC. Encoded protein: CASTSLRGTQYF.

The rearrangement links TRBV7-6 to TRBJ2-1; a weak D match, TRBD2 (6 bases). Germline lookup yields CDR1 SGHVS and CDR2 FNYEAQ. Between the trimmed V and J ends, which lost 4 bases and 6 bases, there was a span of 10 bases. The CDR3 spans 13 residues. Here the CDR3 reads CASSSGVLNEQFF. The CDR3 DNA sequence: TGTGCCAGCAGCTCGGGGGTCCTCAATGAGCAGTTCTTC.

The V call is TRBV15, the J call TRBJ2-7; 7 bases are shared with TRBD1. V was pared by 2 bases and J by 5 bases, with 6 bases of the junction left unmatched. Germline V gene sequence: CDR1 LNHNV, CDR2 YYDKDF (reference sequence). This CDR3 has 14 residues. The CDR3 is CATSRSGTDHEQYF. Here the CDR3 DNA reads TGTGCCACCAGCAGATCCGGGACAGACCACGAGCAGTACTTC.

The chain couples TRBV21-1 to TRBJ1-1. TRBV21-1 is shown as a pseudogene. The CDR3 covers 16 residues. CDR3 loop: CASSTGLATHSHEAFF. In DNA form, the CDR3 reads TGTGCCAGCAGCACCGGATTAGCTACACATTCGCATGAAGCTTTCTTT.

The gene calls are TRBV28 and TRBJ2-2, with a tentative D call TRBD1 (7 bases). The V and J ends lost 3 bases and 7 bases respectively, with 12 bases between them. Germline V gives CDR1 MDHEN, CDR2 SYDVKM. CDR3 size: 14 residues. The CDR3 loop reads CASSLEGAVGELFF. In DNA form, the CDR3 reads TGTGCCAGCAGTTTGGAGGGGGCGGTCGGGGAGCTGTTTTTT.

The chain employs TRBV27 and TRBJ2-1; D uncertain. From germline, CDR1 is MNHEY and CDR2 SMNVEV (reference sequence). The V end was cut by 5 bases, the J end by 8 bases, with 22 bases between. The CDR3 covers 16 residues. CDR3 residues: CASSTITDLAGHEQFF. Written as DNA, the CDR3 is TGTGCCAGCAGTACGATTACCGACCTCGCCGGGCATGAGCAGTTCTTC.

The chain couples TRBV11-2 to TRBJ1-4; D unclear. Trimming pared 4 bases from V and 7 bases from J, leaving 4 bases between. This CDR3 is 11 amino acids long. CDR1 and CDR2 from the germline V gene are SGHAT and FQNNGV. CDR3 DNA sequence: TGTGCCAGCAGCTGGGGTGAAAAACTGTTTTTT. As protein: CASSWGEKLFF. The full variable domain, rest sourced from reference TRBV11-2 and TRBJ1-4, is EAGVAQSPRYKIIEKRQSVAFWCNPISGHATLYWYQQILGQGPKLLIQFQNNGVVDDSQLPKDRFSAERLKGVDSTLKIQPAKLEDSAVYLCASSWGEKLFFGSGTQLSVL.

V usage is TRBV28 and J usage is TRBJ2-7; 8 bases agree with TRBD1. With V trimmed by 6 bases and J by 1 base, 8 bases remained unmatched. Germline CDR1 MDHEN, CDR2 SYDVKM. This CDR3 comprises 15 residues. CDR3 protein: CASSPRRTGSYEQYF. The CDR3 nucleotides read TGTGCCAGCAGCCCCCGTCGGACAGGGTCCTACGAGCAGTACTTC.

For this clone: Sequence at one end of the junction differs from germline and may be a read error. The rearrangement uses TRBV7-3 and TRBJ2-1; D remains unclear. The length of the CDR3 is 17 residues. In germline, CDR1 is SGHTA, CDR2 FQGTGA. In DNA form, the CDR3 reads TGTGCCAGCAGCTTAAAGTTTACGGCGTGGCCCCACAAGGAGCAGTTCTTC. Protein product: CASSLKFTAWPHKEQFF.

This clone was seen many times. CDR3 loop: CASSVVADGNEQFF. CDR3 DNA: TGTGCCAGCAGCGTAGTAGCAGACGGCAATGAGCAGTTCTTC. The gene calls are TRBV9 and TRBJ2-1; D is unclear. V was clipped by 0 bases and J by 6 bases, with 10 bases between them. Per the germline V gene, CDR1 is SGDLS and CDR2 is YYNGEE. This CDR3 region has 14 residues.

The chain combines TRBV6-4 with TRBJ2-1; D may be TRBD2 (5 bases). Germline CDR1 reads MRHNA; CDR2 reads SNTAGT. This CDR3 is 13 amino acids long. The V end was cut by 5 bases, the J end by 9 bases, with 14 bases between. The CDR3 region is CASSPAPGGEQFF. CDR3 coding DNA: TGTGCCAGCAGTCCGGCTCCCGGAGGTGAGCAGTTCTTC.

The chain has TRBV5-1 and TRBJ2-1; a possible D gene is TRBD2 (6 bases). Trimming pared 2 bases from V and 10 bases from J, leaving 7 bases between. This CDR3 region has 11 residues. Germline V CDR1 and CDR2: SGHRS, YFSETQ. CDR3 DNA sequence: TGCGCCAGCAGCTTCCGGGGGGAGCAGTTCTTC. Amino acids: CASSFRGEQFF.

In DNA, the CDR3 is TGTGCCAGCAGTGTAGAGGGGGATTTCGGAGGGCAGTACTTC. Protein: CASSVEGDFGGQYF. V is TRBV6-1 and J is TRBJ2-7; perhaps TRBD1 as D (6 bases). There are 14 residues in the CDR3. Germline CDR1 and CDR2: MNHNS and SASEGT. V was trimmed by 4 bases and J by 9 bases, leaving 19 bases between them.

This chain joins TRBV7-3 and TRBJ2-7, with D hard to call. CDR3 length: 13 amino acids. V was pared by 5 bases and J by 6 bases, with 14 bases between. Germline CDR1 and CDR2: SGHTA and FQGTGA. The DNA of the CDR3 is TGTGCCAGCAGCCCCGACCCCCCGGGCGAGCAGTACTTC. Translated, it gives CASSPDPPGEQYF.

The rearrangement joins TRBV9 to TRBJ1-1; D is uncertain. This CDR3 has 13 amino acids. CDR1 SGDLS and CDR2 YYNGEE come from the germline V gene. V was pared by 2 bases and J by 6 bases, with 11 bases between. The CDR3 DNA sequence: TGTGCCAGCAGCGTTTCGGTGGGCGCTGAAGCTTTCTTT. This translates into CASSVSVGAEAFF.

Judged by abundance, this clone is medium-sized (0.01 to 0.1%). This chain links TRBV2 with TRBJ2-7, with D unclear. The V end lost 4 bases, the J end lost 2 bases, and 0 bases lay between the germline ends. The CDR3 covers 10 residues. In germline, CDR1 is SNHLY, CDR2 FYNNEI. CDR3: CASSAYEQYF. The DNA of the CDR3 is TGTGCCAGCAGTGCCTACGAGCAGTACTTC.

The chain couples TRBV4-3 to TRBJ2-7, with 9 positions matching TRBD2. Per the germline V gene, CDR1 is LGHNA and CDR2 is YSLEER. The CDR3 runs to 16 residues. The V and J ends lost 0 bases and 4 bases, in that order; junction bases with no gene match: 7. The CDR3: CASSQDATSGYYEQYF. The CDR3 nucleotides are TGCGCCAGCAGCCAAGACGCGACTAGCGGATATTACGAGCAGTACTTC.

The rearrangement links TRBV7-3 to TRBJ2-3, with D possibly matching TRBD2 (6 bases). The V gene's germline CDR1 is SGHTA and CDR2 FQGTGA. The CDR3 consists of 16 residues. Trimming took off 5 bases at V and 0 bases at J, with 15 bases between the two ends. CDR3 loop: CASSPGSGPSTDTQYF. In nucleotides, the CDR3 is TGTGCCAGCAGCCCCGGAAGCGGGCCTAGCACAGATACGCAGTATTTT.